The 15 T cell receptor beta chains below all came from one sample that was sequenced in a study of cytomegalovirus exposure and HLA in healthy donors. Amplification used 60 Vbeta primers and 13 Jbeta primers. Profiling relied on immunoSEQ multiplex PCR, and the TCRdb table lists in-frame clones only, not all of them. Of 150,000 to 200,000 clones listed, more than 70% are singletons. The sequencing input was PBMCs. The receptors were sampled from a boy younger than 18 in good health and CMV-seronegative.

The J gene is TRBJ1-1, the V gene TRBV14; D not resolved. The CDR3 loop spans 13 amino acids. Germline CDR1 SGHDN, CDR2 FVKESK. The V gene lost 3 bases and the J gene lost 12 bases, with 17 bases spanning the gap. Here the CDR3 DNA reads TGTGCCAGCAGCCACGGGTCATTTATTCCCCCTTTCTTT. This codes for CASSHGSFIPPFF.

This chain joins TRBV9 and TRBJ2-2; a weak D match, TRBD2 (6 bases). Germline CDR1 SGDLS, CDR2 YYNGEE. The CDR3 has 14 residues. Deletions cut 0 bases from V and 7 bases from J, with 10 bases between. CDR3 region: CASSVVTGGGELFF. In nucleotides, the CDR3 is TGTGCCAGCAGCGTAGTGACCGGGGGCGGGGAGCTGTTTTTT.

The J gene is TRBJ2-5, the V gene TRBV19; 8 bases align to TRBD2. V shed 3 bases and J 4 bases; nucleotides not matched to a gene: 13. This CDR3 has 17 amino acids. Germline assignment: CDR1 LNHDA and CDR2 SQIVND (reference sequence). The chain's CDR3 is CASSIQPSGLVGETQYF. As DNA, the CDR3 is TGTGCCAGTAGTATCCAGCCTAGCGGGTTGGTGGGAGAGACCCAGTACTTC.

The V gene is TRBV19, the J gene TRBJ2-5, with 7 positions matching TRBD2. The germline V gene has CDR1 LNHDA and CDR2 SQIVND (reference sequence). The CDR3 extends over 16 amino acids. The V segment lost 7 bases and the J segment 1 base; nucleotides outside the gene matches: 12. In nucleotides, the CDR3 is TGTGCCAGTAAAACTCGGGGGGATCTATTCCAAGAGACCCAGTACTTC. Translation gives CASKTRGDLFQETQYF.

This CDR3 reads CASSPGGAKNQPQHF. Written as DNA, the CDR3 is TGTGCCAGCAGCCCCGGCGGGGCCAAAAATCAGCCCCAGCATTTT. This chain joins TRBV9 and TRBJ1-5; tentative D call: TRBD1 (5 bases). Per germline, CDR1 SGDLS and CDR2 YYNGEE. The CDR3 totals 15 residues. V was trimmed by 4 bases and J by 4 bases, leaving 15 bases between them.

This chain joins TRBV7-2 and TRBJ1-1; no definite D call. The CDR3 spans 13 residues. Germline lookup yields CDR1 SGHTA and CDR2 FQGNSA. The V and J ends lost 3 bases and 3 bases respectively, with 8 bases between them. In DNA, the CDR3 is TGTGCCAGCAGCTTCGGGGAATACACTGAAGCTTTCTTT. As protein: CASSFGEYTEAFF.

This sequence joins TRBV5-4 and TRBJ1-1; unclear D gene. This CDR3 contains 14 residues. Germline-derived CDR1 and CDR2 are SGHNT and YYREEE (reference sequence). V lost 0 bases and J lost 0, with 6 bases in between. DNA for the CDR3: TGTGCCAGCAGCTTGGCCGCAGTGAACACTGAAGCTTTCTTT. It encodes CASSLAAVNTEAFF.

This CDR3 reads CAWSVLGQGEYEQYF. Here the CDR3 DNA reads TGTGCCTGGAGTGTACTTGGTCAGGGCGAGTACGAGCAGTACTTC. This chain joins TRBV30 and TRBJ2-7; maybe TRBD1 (5 bases). Germline-derived CDR1 and CDR2 are GTSNPN and SVGIG (reference sequence). Trimming stripped 0 bases from V and 4 bases from J, with 16 bases between. CDR3 length equals 15 residues.

This clone appeared a single time. This chain connects TRBV15 to TRBJ2-5, with 10 bases fitting TRBD2. The V gene's germline CDR1 is LNHNV and CDR2 YYDKDF (reference sequence). The CDR3 length is 16 residues. The trim removed 1 base at V and 1 base at J, leaving 3 bases unmatched. The CDR3 DNA reads TGTGCCACCAGCAGAGGACTAGCGGGTTCCCAAGAGACCCAGTACTTC. It encodes CATSRGLAGSQETQYF. The full variable domain, rest sourced from reference TRBV15 and TRBJ2-5, is DAMVIQNPRYQVTQFGKPVTLSCSQTLNHNVMYWYQQKSSQAPKLLFHYYDKDFNNEADTPDNFQSRRPNTSFCFLDIRSPGLGDTAMYLCATSRGLAGSQETQYFGPGTRLLVL.

The gene calls are TRBV29-1 and TRBJ2-7; 9 bases are a match to TRBD1. The CDR3 is made up of 13 amino acids. CDR1 is SQVTM and CDR2 is ANQGSEA in the germline V gene. Trimming at V came to 4 bases and at J to 6 bases, leaving 7 bases not matched to a gene. CDR3 protein: CSVGGTGLGEQYF. The DNA for the CDR3 is TGCAGCGTTGGGGGGACAGGGTTGGGCGAGCAGTACTTC.

This rearrangement joins TRBV7-9 to TRBJ2-6, with a tentative D call TRBD1 (6 bases). This CDR3 has 15 amino acids. Between the trimmed V and J ends, which lost 5 bases and 4 bases, there was a span of 12 bases. Germline V gives CDR1 SEHNR, CDR2 FQNEAQ (reference sequence). The CDR3 DNA reads as TGTGCCAGCAGCCTAACAGGGCCCGGGGCCAACGTCCTGACTTTC. Its translation: CASSLTGPGANVLTF. Complete variable domain (other parts from reference TRBV7-9 and TRBJ2-6): DTGVSQNPRHKITKRGQNVTFRCDPISEHNRLYWYRQTLGQGPEFLTYFQNEAQLEKSRLLSDRFSAERPKGSFSTLEIQRTEQGDSAMYLCASSLTGPGANVLTFGAGSRLTVL.

The J gene is TRBJ2-3, the V gene TRBV7-9; TRBD2 agrees at 10 bases. This CDR3 contains 17 residues. Germline V lookup: CDR1 SEHNR, CDR2 FQNEAQ (reference sequence). J was trimmed by 6 bases and V by 5 bases; bases with no gene match: 14. The CDR3 nucleotides read TGTGCCAGCAGCCCCCAAGGACTAGCGGCCGATTCGGATACGCAGTATTTT. It is translated as CASSPQGLAADSDTQYF.

The gene calls are TRBV4-1 and TRBJ1-1; D perhaps matches TRBD1 (5 bases). Germline V gives CDR1 MGHRA, CDR2 YSYEKL. CDR3 length: 12 residues. V was cut by 8 bases and J by 4 bases, with 11 bases left in between. CDR3 residues: CASGRGGTEAFF. CDR3 nucleotide sequence: TGCGCCAGCGGCCGGGGGGGCACTGAAGCTTTCTTT.

V usage is TRBV6-6 and J usage is TRBJ1-5, with TRBD1 as a possible D gene (6 bases). V was clipped by 0 bases and J by 7 bases, with 16 bases between them. CDR3 size: 16 residues. The germline V gene has CDR1 MNHNY and CDR2 SVGAGI (reference sequence). The CDR3 region is CASSYSRPRGAQPQHF. CDR3 sequence (DNA): TGTGCCAGCAGTTACTCAAGGCCCCGGGGGGCGCAGCCCCAGCATTTT.

This clone was recorded once. The V and J genes are TRBV13 and TRBJ2-1; D not certain. Trimming removed 5 bases from V and 1 base from J, with 15 bases in between. The CDR3 has 16 amino acids. Germline CDR1 PRHDT, CDR2 FYEKMQ (reference sequence). The CDR3 DNA sequence: TGTGCCAGCAGCCCTACGTCCGGGTTATCCTACAATGAGCAGTTCTTC. Protein sequence: CASSPTSGLSYNEQFF.